A selection of T cell receptor beta chains follows, all from one sample in a study of radiotherapy plus CTLA-4 blockade in lung cancer. TCRdb's table, derived via immunoSEQ multiplex PCR, lists solely in-frame clones and lacks some. The data show some 40,000 clones, nearly 80% seen once. Sequences were derived from peripheral blood, sampled from a patient treated with radiotherapy plus ipilimumab. These receptors came from a human donor with non-small cell lung cancer that progressed on radiotherapy plus ipilimumab. CDR3s include the opening cysteine and the closing phenylalanine or tryptophan. D genes are given only for firm matches. Rows give clone size only sometimes, using once, few, many, or a class for an expanded clone.

CDR3 protein: CASSPSVGTGSYEQYF; CDR3 DNA: TGCGCCAGCAGCCCGTCCGTTGGGACAGGGTCTTACGAGCAGTACTTC; J gene: TRBJ2-7; D gene: TRBD1; V gene: TRBV4-1; clone size: -; CDR3 length: 16
CDR3 protein: CASSTTGFTYEQYF; CDR3 DNA: TGTGCCAGCAGCACGACAGGGTTTACCTACGAGCAGTACTTC; J gene: TRBJ2-7; D gene: TRBD1; V gene: TRBV7-2; clone size: medium-sized; CDR3 length: 14
CDR3 protein: CASRRHYEQYF; CDR3 DNA: TGTGCCAGCAGGCGGCATTACGAGCAGTACTTC; J gene: TRBJ2-7; D gene: -; V gene: TRBV6-5; clone size: -; CDR3 length: 11
CDR3 protein: CASSPGTSGNGGTQYF; CDR3 DNA: TGCGCCAGCAGCCCGGGGACTAGCGGGAATGGTGGGACCCAGTACTTC; J gene: TRBJ2-5; D gene: TRBD2; V gene: TRBV5-1; clone size: once; CDR3 length: 16
CDR3 protein: CASSLGRGLNEKLFF; CDR3 DNA: TGTGCTAGCAGCTTAGGGAGAGGGCTTAATGAAAAACTGTTTTTT; J gene: TRBJ1-4; D gene: -; V gene: TRBV7-7; clone size: -; CDR3 length: 15
CDR3 protein: CASSQDRSYGELFF; CDR3 DNA: TGCGCCAGCAGCCAAGATCGGTCATACGGGGAGCTGTTTTTT; J gene: TRBJ2-2; D gene: -; V gene: TRBV4-3; clone size: -; CDR3 length: 14
CDR3 protein: CAISDTRIFTF; CDR3 DNA: TGTGCCATCAGTGATACCAGGATCTTCACCTTC; J gene: TRBJ1-2; D gene: -; V gene: TRBV10-3; clone size: -; CDR3 length: 11
CDR3 protein: CASSGSVDSGTNEKLFF; CDR3 DNA: TGCGCCAGCAGCGGATCAGTAGACTCAGGGACTAATGAAAAACTGTTTTTT; J gene: TRBJ1-4; D gene: -; V gene: TRBV5-1; clone size: -; CDR3 length: 17
CDR3 protein: CASSLGGNSNQPQHF; CDR3 DNA: TGTGCCAGCAGTTTGGGAGGAAATAGCAATCAGCCCCAGCATTTT; J gene: TRBJ1-5; D gene: -; V gene: TRBV28; clone size: -; CDR3 length: 15
CDR3 protein: CASREKLAGAFYNEQFF; CDR3 DNA: TGTGCCAGCAGGGAAAAACTAGCGGGGGCGTTCTACAATGAGCAGTTCTTC; J gene: TRBJ2-1; D gene: TRBD2; V gene: TRBV7-9; clone size: -; CDR3 length: 17
CDR3 protein: CASSFGQGTNTGELFF; CDR3 DNA: TGTGCCAGCAGCTTCGGACAGGGTACGAACACCGGGGAGCTGTTTTTT; J gene: TRBJ2-2; D gene: TRBD1; V gene: TRBV11-3; clone size: -; CDR3 length: 16
CDR3 protein: CASSQDGHTEAFF; CDR3 DNA: TGCGCCAGCAGCCAAGATGGGCACACTGAAGCTTTCTTT; J gene: TRBJ1-1; D gene: -; V gene: TRBV4-3; clone size: -; CDR3 length: 13
CDR3 protein: CASSPTSGGSETQYF; CDR3 DNA: TGCGCCAGCAGCCCCACTAGCGGGGGGAGCGAGACCCAGTACTTC; J gene: TRBJ2-5; D gene: TRBD2; V gene: TRBV5-1; clone size: -; CDR3 length: 15
CDR3 protein: CASSYSAETQYF; CDR3 DNA: TGTGCCAGCAGTTACAGTGCTGAGACCCAGTACTTC; J gene: TRBJ2-5; D gene: -; V gene: TRBV2; clone size: once; CDR3 length: 12
CDR3 protein: CASSLDTGLGGYNEQFF; CDR3 DNA: TGTGCCAGCAGCTTAGACACAGGGCTTGGAGGTTACAATGAGCAGTTCTTC; J gene: TRBJ2-1; D gene: -; V gene: TRBV11-3; clone size: -; CDR3 length: 17
CDR3 protein: CASSLEAARGNQPQHF; CDR3 DNA: TGCGCCAGCAGCCTGGAGGCGGCAAGGGGCAATCAGCCCCAGCATTTT; J gene: TRBJ1-5; D gene: -; V gene: TRBV4-3; clone size: -; CDR3 length: 16
CDR3 protein: CASSQTQTRAPLHF; CDR3 DNA: TGTGCCAGCAGCCAGACGCAGACCCGGGCACCCCTCCACTTT; J gene: TRBJ1-6; D gene: -; V gene: TRBV11-2; clone size: few; CDR3 length: 14
CDR3 protein: CASSSRTSGGAVFF; CDR3 DNA: TGTGCCAGCAGCTCCCGGACTAGCGGGGGGGCGGTGTTTTTT; J gene: TRBJ2-2; D gene: TRBD2; V gene: TRBV5-4; clone size: once; CDR3 length: 14